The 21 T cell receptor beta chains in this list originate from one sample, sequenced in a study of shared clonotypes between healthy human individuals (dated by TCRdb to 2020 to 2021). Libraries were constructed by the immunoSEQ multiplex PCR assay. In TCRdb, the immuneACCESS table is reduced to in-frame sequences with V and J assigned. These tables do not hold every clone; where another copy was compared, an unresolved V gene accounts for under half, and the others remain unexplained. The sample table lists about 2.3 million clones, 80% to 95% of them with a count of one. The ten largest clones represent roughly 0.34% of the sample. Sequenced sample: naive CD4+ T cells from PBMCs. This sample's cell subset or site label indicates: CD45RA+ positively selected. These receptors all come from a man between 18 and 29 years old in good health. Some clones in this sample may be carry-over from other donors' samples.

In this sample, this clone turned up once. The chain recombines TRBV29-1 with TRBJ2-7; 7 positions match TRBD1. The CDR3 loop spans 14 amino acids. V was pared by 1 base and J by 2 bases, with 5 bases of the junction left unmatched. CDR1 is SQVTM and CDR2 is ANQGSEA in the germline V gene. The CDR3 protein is CSVEGTGATYEQYF. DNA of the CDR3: TGCAGCGTTGAAGGGACAGGAGCTACCTACGAGCAGTACTTC.

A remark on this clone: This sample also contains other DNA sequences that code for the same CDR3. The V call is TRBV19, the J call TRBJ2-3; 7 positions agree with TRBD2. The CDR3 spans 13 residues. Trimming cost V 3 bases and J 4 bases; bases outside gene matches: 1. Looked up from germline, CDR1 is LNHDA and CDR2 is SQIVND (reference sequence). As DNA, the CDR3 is TGTGCCAGTAGTATCGGACTAGCAGATACGCAGTATTTT. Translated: CASSIGLADTQYF.

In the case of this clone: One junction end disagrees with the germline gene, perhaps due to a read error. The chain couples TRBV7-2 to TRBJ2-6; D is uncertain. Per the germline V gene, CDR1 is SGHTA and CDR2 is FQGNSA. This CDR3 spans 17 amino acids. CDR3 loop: CASSLVGSGAGANVLTF. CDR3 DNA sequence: TGTGCCAGCAGTTTAGTGGGGTCGGGTGCCGGGGCCAACGTCCTGACTTTC.

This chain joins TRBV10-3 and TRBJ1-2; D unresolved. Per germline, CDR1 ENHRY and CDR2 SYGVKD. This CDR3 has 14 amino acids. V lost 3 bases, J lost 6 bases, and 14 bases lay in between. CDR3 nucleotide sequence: TGTGCCATCAGTGATGGACGGCGGCCCAATGGCTACACCTTC. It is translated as CAISDGRRPNGYTF.

This CDR3 is CASSLGRDSGSRGSTDTQYF. CDR3 nucleotides: TGCGCCAGCAGCTTGGGGAGAGATAGCGGGAGTCGGGGTAGCACAGATACGCAGTATTTT. The chain has TRBV5-1 and TRBJ2-3; 9 positions match TRBD2. The CDR3 sequence is 20 residues long. The germline V gene encodes CDR1 SGHRS and CDR2 YFSETQ. V lost 0 bases to trimming and J lost 0 bases; unmatched junction nucleotides: 14.

The CDR3 DNA reads TGCGCCAGCAGCTTGGCTAGCGGGAGATTGGGTGTTGATACGCAGTATTTT. This codes for CASSLASGRLGVDTQYF. This sequence joins TRBV5-1 and TRBJ2-3, with TRBD2 matching 10 bases. Looked up from germline, CDR1 is SGHRS and CDR2 is YFSETQ. The CDR3 contains 17 residues. J was trimmed by 6 bases and V by 0 bases; bases with no gene match: 10. Full variable domain (missing parts from reference TRBV5-1 and TRBJ2-3): KAGVTQTPRYLIKTRGQQVTLSCSPISGHRSVSWYQQTPGQGLQFLFEYFSETQRNKGNFPGRFSGRQFSNSRSEMNVSTLELGDSALYLCASSLASGRLGVDTQYFGPGTRLTVL.

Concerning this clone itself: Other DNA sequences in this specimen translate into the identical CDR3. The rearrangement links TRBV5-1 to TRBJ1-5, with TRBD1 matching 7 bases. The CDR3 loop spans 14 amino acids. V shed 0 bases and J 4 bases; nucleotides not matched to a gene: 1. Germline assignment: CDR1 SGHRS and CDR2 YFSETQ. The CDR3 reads CASSLEGQNQPQHF. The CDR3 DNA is TGCGCCAGCAGCTTGGAGGGACAGAATCAGCCCCAGCATTTT.

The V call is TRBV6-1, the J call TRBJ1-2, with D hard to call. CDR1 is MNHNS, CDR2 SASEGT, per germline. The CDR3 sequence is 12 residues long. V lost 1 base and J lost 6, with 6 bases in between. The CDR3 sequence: CASSEGGNGYTF. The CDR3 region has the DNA TGTGCCAGCAGTGAAGGAGGAAATGGCTACACCTTC.

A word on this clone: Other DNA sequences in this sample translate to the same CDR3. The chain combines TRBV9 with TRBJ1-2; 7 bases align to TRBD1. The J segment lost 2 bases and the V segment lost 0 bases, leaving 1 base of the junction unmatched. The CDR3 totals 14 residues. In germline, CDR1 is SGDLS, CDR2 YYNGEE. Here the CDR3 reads CASSVGTGNYGYTF. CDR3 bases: TGTGCCAGCAGCGTAGGGACAGGAAACTATGGCTACACCTTC.

The CDR3 DNA sequence: TGTGCCAGCAGTTCCGGGGGGAAAGCCTACGAGCAGTACTTC. Encoded protein: CASSSGGKAYEQYF. The gene calls are TRBV6-5 and TRBJ2-7; 7 bases are shared with TRBD2. CDR1 MNHEY and CDR2 SVGAGI come from the germline V gene. The CDR3 has 14 residues. V trimming: 4 bases; J trimming: 2 bases; junction bases outside the gene matches: 5.

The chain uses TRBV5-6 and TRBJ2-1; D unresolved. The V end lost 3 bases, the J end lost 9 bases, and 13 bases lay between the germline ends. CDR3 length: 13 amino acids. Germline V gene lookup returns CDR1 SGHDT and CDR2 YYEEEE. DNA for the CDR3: TGTGCCAGCAGCTCCCTCCATTATACTGAGCAGTTCTTC. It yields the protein CASSSLHYTEQFF.

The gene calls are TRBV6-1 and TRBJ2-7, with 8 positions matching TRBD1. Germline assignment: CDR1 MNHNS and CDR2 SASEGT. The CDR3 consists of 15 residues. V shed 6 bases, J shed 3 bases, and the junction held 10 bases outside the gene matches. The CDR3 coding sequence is TGTGCCAGCAGGGCAGGGGGCGATGGGATCTACGAGCAGTACTTC. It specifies CASRAGGDGIYEQYF.

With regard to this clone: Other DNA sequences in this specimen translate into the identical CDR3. CDR3 in DNA: TGCAGCGTTCTCCCCGGAGAGACCCAGTACTTC. It codes for CSVLPGETQYF. The chain links TRBV29-1 to TRBJ2-5, with no clear D. CDR1 is SQVTM and CDR2 is ANQGSEA in the germline V gene. The CDR3 consists of 11 residues. Trimming took off 5 bases at V and 4 bases at J, with 8 bases between the two ends.

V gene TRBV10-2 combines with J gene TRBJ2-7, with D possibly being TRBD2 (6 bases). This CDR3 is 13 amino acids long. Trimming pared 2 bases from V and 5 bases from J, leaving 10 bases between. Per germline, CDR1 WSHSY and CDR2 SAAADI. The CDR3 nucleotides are TGCGCCAGCAGTGAGGGCAGGGAGGACGAGCAGTACTTC. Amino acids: CASSEGREDEQYF.

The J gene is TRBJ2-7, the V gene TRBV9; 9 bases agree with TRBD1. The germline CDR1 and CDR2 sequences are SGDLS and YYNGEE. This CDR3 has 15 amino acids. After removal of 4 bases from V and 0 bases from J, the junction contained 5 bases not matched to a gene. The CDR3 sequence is CASSPTGQGSYEQYF. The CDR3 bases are TGTGCCAGCAGCCCCACGGGACAGGGCTCCTACGAGCAGTACTTC. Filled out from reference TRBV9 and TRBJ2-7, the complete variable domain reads DSGVTQTPKHLITATGQRVTLRCSPRSGDLSVYWYQQSLDQGLQFLIQYYNGEERAKGNILERFSAQQFPDLHSELNLSSLELGDSALYFCASSPTGQGSYEQYFGPGTRLTVT.

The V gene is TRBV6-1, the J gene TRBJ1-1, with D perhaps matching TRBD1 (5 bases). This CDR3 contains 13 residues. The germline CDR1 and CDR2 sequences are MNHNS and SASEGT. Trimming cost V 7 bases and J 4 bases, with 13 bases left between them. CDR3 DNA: TGTGCCAGCAATAACCCCGGGGCCACTGAAGCTTTCTTT. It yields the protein CASNNPGATEAFF.

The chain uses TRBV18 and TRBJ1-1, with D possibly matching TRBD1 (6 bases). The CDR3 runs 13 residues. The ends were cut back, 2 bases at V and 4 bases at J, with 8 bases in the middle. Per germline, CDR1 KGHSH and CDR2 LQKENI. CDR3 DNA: TGTGCCAGCTCACCATCACAGGGCACTGAAGCTTTCTTT. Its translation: CASSPSQGTEAFF.

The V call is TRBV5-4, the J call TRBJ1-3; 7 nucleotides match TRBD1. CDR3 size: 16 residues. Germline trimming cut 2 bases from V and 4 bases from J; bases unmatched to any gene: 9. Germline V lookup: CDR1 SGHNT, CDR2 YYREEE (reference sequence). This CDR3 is CASSFDGQVSGNTIYF. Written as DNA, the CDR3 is TGTGCCAGCAGCTTTGATGGACAGGTCTCCGGAAACACCATATATTTT.

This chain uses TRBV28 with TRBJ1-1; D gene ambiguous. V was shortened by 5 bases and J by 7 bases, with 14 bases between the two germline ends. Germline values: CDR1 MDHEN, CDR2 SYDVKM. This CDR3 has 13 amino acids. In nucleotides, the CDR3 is TGTGCCAGCAGTCCCCCGGGTGGGAATGAAGCTTTCTTT. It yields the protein CASSPPGGNEAFF.

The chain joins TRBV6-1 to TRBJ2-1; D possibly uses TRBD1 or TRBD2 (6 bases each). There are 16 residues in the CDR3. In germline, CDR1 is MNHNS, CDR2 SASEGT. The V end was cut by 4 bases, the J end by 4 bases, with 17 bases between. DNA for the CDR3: TGTGCCAGCAGTGTAATTGTCCGGGGGCGATACAATGAGCAGTTCTTC. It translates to CASSVIVRGRYNEQFF.

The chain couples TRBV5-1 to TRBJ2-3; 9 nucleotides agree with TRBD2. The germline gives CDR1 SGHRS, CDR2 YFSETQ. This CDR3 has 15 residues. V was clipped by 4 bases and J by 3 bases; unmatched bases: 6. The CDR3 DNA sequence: TGCGCCAGCAGCAGGGCTAGCGGGACGACAGATACGCAGTATTTT. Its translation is CASSRASGTTDTQYF.